This T cell receptor beta chain appears in the sequencing data of a study of T-cell memory formation after mild COVID-19. With respect to this clonotype: The antigen is not known.

V was shortened by 6 bases and J by 8 bases, with 13 bases between the two germline ends. The CDR3 loop spans 12 amino acids. Germline CDR1 reads ENHRY; CDR2 reads SYGVKD. With constant-segment primers, 5'RACE yielded cDNA libraries of TCR alpha and TCR beta that carried sample barcodes and UMIs. TCRdb processed the 5' RACE reads anew with MiXCR; each CDR3 protein has one entry. The data show approximately 100,000 distinct CDR3 sequences, about 18% seen once. Points from the study as a whole: Cross-reactive memory seemingly joined, as some responding clones were found in pre-infection memory.

The sequenced material came from PBMCs or a T cell subset sorted from them (not recorded which). The clonotype was recovered from an adult woman who had mild COVID-19 (a few samples of this study predate the infection). Cell type and time point are not known. The chain combines TRBV10-3 with TRBJ1-2; D ambiguous. The CDR3 is CAIREGMRGYTF. Here the CDR3 DNA reads TGTGCCATCAGGGAGGGAATGCGGGGCTACACCTTC.